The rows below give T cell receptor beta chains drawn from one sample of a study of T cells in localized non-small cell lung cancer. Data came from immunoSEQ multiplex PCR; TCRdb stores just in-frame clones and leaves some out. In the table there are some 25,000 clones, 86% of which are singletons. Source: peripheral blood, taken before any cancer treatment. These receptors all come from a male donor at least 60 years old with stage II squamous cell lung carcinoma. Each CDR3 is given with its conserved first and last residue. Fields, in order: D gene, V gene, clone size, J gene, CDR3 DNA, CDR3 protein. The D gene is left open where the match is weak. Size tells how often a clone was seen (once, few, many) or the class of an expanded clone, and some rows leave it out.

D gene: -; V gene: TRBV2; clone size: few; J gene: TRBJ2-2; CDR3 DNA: TGTGCCAGCAGCATACAGGGAATCAAGAACACCGGGGAGCTGTTTTTT; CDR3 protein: CASSIQGIKNTGELFF
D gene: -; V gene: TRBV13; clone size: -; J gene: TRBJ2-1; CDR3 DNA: TGTGCCAGCAGCTCCCGGGACTCACTGAATGAGCAGTTCTTC; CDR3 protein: CASSSRDSLNEQFF
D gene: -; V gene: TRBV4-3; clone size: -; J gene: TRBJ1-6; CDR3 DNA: TGCGCCAGCAGCCAACAGGCAGGGAGCTCCTATAATTCACCCCTCCACTTT; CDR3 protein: CASSQQAGSSYNSPLHF
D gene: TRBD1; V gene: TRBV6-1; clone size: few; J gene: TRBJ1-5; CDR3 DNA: TGTGCCAGCAGTGCTTTGGGACAGGGCGGCCAGCCCCAGCATTTT; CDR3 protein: CASSALGQGGQPQHF
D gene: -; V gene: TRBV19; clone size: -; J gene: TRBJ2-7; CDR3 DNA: TGTGCCAGTAGTCAGAGGCTGGGCCGCGAGCAGTACTTC; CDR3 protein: CASSQRLGREQYF
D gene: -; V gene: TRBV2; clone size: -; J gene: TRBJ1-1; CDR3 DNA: TGTGCCAGCAGACTACAAGAGAACACTGAAGCTTTCTTT; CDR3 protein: CASRLQENTEAFF
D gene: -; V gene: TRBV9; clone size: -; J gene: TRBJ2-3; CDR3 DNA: TGTGCCAGCAGCGTGGGAGCGGCTAGGGGAGATACGCAGTATTTT; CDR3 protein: CASSVGAARGDTQYF
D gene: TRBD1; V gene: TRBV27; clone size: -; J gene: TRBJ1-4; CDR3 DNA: TGTGCCAGCAGTACCGGGACAGGGGGCAACCCGGGGGAAAAACTGTTTTTT; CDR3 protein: CASSTGTGGNPGEKLFF
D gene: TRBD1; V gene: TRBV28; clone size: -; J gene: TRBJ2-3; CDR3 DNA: TGTGCCAGCAGTTTTCCAGGGGGCGCAGATACGCAGTATTTT; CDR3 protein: CASSFPGGADTQYF
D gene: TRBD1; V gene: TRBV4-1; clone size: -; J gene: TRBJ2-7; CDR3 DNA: TGCGCCAGCAGCCAAGGGACAGGGAGTACCTACGAGCAGTACTTC; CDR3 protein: CASSQGTGSTYEQYF
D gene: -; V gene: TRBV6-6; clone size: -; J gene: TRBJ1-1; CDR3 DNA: TGTGCCAGCAGCCGTCCTTTTGAAGCTTTCTTT; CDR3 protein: CASSRPFEAFF
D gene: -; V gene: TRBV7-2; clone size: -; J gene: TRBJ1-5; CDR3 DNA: TGTGCCAGCAGCCCCGGACAGTTACAGCCCCAGCATTTT; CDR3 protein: CASSPGQLQPQHF
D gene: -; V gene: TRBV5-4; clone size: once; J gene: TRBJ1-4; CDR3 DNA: TGTGCCAGCAGCTTGGGAGGGACTGACGTTTCGGAAAAACTGTTTTTT; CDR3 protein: CASSLGGTDVSEKLFF
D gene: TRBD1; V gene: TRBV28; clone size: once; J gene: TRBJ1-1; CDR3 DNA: TGTGCCAGCAGTTTACGGGCAATTTACTTAACGGGACAGCCGAACACTGAAGCTTTCTTT; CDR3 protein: CASSLRAIYLTGQPNTEAFF
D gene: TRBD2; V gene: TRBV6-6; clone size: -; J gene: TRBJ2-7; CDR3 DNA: TGTGCCAGCAGTCCCCGGGTGGGAGGGCGGTACGAGCAGTACTTC; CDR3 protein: CASSPRVGGRYEQYF
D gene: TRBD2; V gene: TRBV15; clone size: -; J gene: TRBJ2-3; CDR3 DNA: TGTGCCACCAGCAGAGCCCGCCCAGCGGGAGTCACAGATACGCAGTATTTT; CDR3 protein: CATSRARPAGVTDTQYF
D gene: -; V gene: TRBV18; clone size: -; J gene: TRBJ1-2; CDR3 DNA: TGTGCCAGCTCACCAGAAACACTTAACTATGGCTACACCTTC; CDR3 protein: CASSPETLNYGYTF
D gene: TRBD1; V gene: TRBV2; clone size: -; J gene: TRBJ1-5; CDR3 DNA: TGTGCCAGCAGTGGGACAGGGTGGCAGCCCCAGCATTTT; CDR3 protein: CASSGTGWQPQHF
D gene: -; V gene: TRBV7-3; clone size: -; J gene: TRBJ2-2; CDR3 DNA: TGTGCCAGCAGCCCATCGGGGGTAACCGGGGAGCTGTTTTTT; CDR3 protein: CASSPSGVTGELFF
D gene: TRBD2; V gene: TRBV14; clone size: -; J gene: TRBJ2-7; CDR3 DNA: TGTGCCAGCAGCCCCCTAAGCGGGAACGACGAGCAGTACTTC; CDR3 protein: CASSPLSGNDEQYF
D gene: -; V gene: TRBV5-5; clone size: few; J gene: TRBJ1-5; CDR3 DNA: TGTGCCAGCAGCCTCAGGGGAAGCAATCAGCCCCAGCATTTT; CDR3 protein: CASSLRGSNQPQHF
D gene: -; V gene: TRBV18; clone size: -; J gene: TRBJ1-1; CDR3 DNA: TGTGCCAGCTCACCACCCAGGGCAACGAACACTGAAGCTTTCTTT; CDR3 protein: CASSPPRATNTEAFF
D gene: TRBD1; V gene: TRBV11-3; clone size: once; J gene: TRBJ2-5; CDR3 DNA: TGTGCCAGCAGCTTGGGGACAGATGCCATACAAGAGACCCAGTACTTC; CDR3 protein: CASSLGTDAIQETQYF
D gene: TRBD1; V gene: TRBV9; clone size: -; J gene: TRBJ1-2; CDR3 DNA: TGTGCCAGCAGCCGGACAGGGGAGGGCTACACCTTC; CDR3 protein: CASSRTGEGYTF
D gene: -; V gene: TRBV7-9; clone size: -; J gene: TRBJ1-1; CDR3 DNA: TGTGCCAGCAGCTTAGGGAGCGCTGTAGAAGCTTTCTTT; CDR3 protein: CASSLGSAVEAFF
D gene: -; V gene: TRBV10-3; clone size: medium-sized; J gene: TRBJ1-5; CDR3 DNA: TGTGCCATCAGTGAGGATCAACAGCCCCAGCATTTT; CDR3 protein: CAISEDQQPQHF
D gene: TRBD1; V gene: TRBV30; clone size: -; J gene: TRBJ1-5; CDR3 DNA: TGTGCCTGGAGCCCGACGGGACAGGGGGGCAATCAGCCCCAGCATTTT; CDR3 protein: CAWSPTGQGGNQPQHF
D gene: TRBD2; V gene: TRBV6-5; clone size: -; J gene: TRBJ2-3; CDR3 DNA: TGTGCCAGCAGTAGACTAGCCACAGATACGCAGTATTTT; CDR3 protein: CASSRLATDTQYF
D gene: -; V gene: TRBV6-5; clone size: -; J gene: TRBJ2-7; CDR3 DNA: TGTGCCAGCAGTTACGCCTCCGGACCTCACTACGAGCAGTACTTC; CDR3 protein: CASSYASGPHYEQYF
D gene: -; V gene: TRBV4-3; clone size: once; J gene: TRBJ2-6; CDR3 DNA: TGCGCCAGCAGCCACTTAGCCCCTGGGGGGGCCAACGTCCTGACTTTC; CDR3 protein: CASSHLAPGGANVLTF
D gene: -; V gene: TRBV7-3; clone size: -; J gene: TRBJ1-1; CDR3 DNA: TGTGCCAGCAGCTTATCACAAGGGAGCTACGCTTTCTTT; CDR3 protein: CASSLSQGSYAFF
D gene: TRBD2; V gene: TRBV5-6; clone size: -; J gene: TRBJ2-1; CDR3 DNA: TGTGCCAGCAGCTTGGTAACACTAGCGGTCTTGAGGGAGCAGTTCTTC; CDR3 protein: CASSLVTLAVLREQFF
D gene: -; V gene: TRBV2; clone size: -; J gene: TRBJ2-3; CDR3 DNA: TGTGCCAGCACCTGGACCTACACCACAGATACGCAGTATTTT; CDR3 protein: CASTWTYTTDTQYF
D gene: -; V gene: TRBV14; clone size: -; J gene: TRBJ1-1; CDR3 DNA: TGTGCCAGCAGCCAAGAGACAGGGAACACTGAAGCTTTCTTT; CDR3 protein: CASSQETGNTEAFF
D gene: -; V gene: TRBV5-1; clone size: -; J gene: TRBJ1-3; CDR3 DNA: TGCGCCAGCAGCTTGCTGGGTTATGGAAACACCATATATTTT; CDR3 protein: CASSLLGYGNTIYF
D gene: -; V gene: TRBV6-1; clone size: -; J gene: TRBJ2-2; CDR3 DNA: TGTGCCAGCAGTGAGAGCGGCATTGGACAGCTTACCGGGGAGCTGTTTTTT; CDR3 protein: CASSESGIGQLTGELFF
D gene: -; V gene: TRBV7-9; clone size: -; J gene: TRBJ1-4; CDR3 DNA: TGTGCCAGCAGAGTATCAGGCGGACAAGAAAAACTGTTTTTT; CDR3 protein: CASRVSGGQEKLFF
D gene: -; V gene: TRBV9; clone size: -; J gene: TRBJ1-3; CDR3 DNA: TGTGCCAGCAGTGGTACCGGGACAACGGGAAACACCATATATTTT; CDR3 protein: CASSGTGTTGNTIYF
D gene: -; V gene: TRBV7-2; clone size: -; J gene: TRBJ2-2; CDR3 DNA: TGTGCCAGCAGCTTGGCGGGCGGCGCGAACACCGGGGAGCTGTTTTTT; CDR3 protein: CASSLAGGANTGELFF
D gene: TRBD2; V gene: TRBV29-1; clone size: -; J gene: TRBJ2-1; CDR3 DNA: TGCAGCGTTGAAGGGACTAGCGGGGGAAATGAGCAGTTCTTC; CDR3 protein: CSVEGTSGGNEQFF
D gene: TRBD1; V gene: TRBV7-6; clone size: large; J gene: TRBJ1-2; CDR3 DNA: TGTGCCAGCAGCCTCGGGACAGGGTTCTCTGGCTACACCTTC; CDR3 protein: CASSLGTGFSGYTF
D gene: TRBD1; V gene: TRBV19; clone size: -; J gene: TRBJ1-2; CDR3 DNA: TGTGCCAGTAGTGCGACAGGGGGAAGAGATGGCTACACCTTC; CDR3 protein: CASSATGGRDGYTF
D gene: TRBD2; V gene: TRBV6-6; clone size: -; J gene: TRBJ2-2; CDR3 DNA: TGTGCCAGCAGTTACTTGAGCGGGGACACCGGGGAGCTGTTTTTT; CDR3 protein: CASSYLSGDTGELFF
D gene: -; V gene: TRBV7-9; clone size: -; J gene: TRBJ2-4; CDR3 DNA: TGTGCCAGCAGCTCACCGGAAAACATTCAGTACTTC; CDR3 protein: CASSSPENIQYF
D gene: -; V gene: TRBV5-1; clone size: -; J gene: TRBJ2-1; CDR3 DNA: TGCGCCAGCAGCTTGGCCGGCTCGAGCTCCTACAATGAGCAGTTCTTC; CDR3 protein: CASSLAGSSSYNEQFF
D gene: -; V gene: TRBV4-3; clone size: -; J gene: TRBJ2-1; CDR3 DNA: TGCGCCAGCAGCCAAGAATCGGGACTCAGCTCCTACAATGAGCAGTTCTTC; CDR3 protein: CASSQESGLSSYNEQFF
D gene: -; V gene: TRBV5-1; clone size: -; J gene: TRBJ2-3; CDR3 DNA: TGCGCCAGCAGCTTGGGGGGAACGGATACGCAGTATTTT; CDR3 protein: CASSLGGTDTQYF
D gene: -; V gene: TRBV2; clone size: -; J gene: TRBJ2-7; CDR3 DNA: TGTGCCAGCAGTCTCGGGACACCCACCTACGAGCAGTACTTC; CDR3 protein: CASSLGTPTYEQYF
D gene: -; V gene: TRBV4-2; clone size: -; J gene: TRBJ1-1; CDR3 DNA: TGTGCCAGCAGCCAAGGGTCAGGGAACTTAGCTTTCTTT; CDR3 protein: CASSQGSGNLAFF
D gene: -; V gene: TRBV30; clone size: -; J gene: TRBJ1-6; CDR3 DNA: TGTGCCTGGAGTGTATTAGCCAGTAGAAATTCACCCCTCCACTTT; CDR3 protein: CAWSVLASRNSPLHF
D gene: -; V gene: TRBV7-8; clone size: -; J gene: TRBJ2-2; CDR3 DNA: TGTGCCAGCAGCTTAGAGCTGAACACCGGGGAGCTGTTTTTT; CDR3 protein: CASSLELNTGELFF
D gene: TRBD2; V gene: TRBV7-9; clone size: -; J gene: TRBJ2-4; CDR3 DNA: TGTGCCAGCAGCATATTATCTACTAGCGGAGGGGCTATTCAGTACTTC; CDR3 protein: CASSILSTSGGAIQYF
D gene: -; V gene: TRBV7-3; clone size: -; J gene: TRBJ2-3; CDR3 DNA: TGTGCCAGCAGCGGCCAAGTTCAGGATACGCAGTATTTT; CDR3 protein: CASSGQVQDTQYF